This T cell receptor beta chain appears in the sequencing data of a study of beta chain features in type 1 diabetes. Study-wide results and caveats: Sequencing the cDNA could make cells with high TCR expression show up more than they should. The study found moderately but significantly shorter TCRB CDR3s in all four CD4+ subsets of Type 1 diabetes patients.

The CDR3 contains 17 residues. V was cut by 0 bases and J by 2 bases, with 14 bases left in between. CDR1 is MGHRA and CDR2 is YSYEKL in the germline V gene. This clone was detected a few times. Its specificity is not known. cDNA synthesis used the whole RNA isolate, giving expressed TCRB sequences. Repertoires were generated with immunoSEQ multiplex PCR, while TCRdb's copy carries only in-frame clones and drops some. This sample has about 180,000 clones, with less than 15% found just once. The clonotype comes from a young woman in good health. The sequenced material came from central memory CD4+ T cells from blood. This sequence joins TRBV4-1 and TRBJ1-5; the D gene is possibly TRBD1 (6 bases). CDR3 coding DNA: TGCGCCAGCAGCCAAGACCCCCCACAGGGAGGCAATCAGCCCCAGCATTTT. It translates to CASSQDPPQGGNQPQHF.